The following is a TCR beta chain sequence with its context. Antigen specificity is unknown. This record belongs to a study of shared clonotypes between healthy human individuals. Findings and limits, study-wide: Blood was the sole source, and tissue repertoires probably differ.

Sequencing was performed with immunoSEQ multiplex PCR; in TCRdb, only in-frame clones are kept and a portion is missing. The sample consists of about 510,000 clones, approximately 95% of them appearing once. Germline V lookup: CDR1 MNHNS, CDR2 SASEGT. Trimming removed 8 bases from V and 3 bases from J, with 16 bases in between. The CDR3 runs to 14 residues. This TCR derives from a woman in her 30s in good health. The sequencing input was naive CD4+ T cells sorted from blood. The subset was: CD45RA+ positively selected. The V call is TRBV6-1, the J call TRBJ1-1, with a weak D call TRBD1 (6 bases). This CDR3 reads CASGGGGSYTEAFF. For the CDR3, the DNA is TGTGCCAGCGGGGGGGGCGGCTCTTACACTGAAGCTTTCTTT.